The clone carrying this T cell receptor (beta chain) appeared a few times. The junction had 6 bases not matched to a gene; V was cut back by 0 bases and J by 6 bases. The CDR3 contains 16 residues. Looked up from germline, CDR1 is LGHNA and CDR2 is YNFKEQ. The entry originates in a study of T cell responses to AZD1222 COVID-19 vaccine. Data came from immunoSEQ multiplex PCR; TCRdb stores just in-frame clones and leaves some out. The top ten clones hold 2.5% to 3% of a sample with about 120,000 clones, 85% to 95% of them seen once. The sample consisted of peripheral blood, taken on day 0 of AZD1222 vaccination. This TCR derives from an adult in good health. This chain uses TRBV4-2 with TRBJ2-1; 9 bases agree with TRBD2. This chain's CDR3 is CASSQDSGSAVNEQFF. CDR3 DNA sequence: TGTGCCAGCAGCCAAGATAGCGGGAGCGCCGTCAATGAGCAGTTCTTC.